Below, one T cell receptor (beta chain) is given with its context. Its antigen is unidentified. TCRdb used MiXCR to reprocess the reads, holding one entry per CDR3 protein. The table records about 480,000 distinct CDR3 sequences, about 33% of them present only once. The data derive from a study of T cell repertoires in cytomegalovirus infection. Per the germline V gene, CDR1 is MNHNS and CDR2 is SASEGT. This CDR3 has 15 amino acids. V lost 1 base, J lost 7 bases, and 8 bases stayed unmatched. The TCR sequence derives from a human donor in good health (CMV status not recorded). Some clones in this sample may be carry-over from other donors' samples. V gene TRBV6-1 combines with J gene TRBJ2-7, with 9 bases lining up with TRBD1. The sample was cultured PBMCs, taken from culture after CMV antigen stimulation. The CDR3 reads CASSEVRDRVDEQYV. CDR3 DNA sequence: TGTGCCAGCAGTGAAGTCCGGGACAGGGTGGATGAGCAGTACGTC.